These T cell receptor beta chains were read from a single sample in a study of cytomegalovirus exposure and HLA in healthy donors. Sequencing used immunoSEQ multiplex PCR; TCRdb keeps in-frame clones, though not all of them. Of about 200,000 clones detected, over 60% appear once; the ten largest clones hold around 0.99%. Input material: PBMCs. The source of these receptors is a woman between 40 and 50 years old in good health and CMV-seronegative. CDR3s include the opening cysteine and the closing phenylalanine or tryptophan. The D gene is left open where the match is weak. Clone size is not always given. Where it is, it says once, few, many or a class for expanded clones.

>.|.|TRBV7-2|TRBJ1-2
CASSLTRANYGYTF
TGTGCCAGCAGCTTAACCAGGGCGAACTATGGCTACACCTTC
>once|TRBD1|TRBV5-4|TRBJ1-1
CASSWATGAPTNTEAFF
TGTGCCAGCAGCTGGGCAACAGGGGCACCTACGAACACTGAAGCTTTCTTT
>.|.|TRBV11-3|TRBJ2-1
CASSLVRTSEQFF
TGTGCCAGCAGCTTAGTCCGGACTTCTGAGCAGTTCTTC
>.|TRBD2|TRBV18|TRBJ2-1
CASSPRNSGSVHEQFF
TGTGCCAGCTCACCACGTAATAGCGGGAGTGTCCATGAGCAGTTCTTC
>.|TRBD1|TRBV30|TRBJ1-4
CAWGDRARHEKLFF
TGTGCCTGGGGCGACAGGGCTCGTCATGAAAAACTGTTTTTT
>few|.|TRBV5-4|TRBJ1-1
CASSFSTGNTEAFF
TGTGCCAGCAGCTTCTCGACGGGGAACACTGAAGCTTTCTTT
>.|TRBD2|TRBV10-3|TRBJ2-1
CAMRGGAGREVDNEQFF
TGTGCCATGAGAGGTGGCGCGGGCCGGGAGGTGGACAATGAGCAGTTCTTC
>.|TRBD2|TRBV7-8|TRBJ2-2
CASRWTSGRPNTGELFF
TGTGCCAGCAGGTGGACTAGCGGGAGGCCGAACACCGGGGAGCTGTTTTTT
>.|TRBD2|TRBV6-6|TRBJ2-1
CASSQLAGVSNEQFF
TGTGCCAGCAGTCAACTAGCGGGAGTCTCCAATGAGCAGTTCTTC
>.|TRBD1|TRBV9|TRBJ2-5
CASSPRDRRPETQYF
TGTGCCAGCAGCCCCCGGGACAGGCGCCCGGAGACCCAGTACTTC
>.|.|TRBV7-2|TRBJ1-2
CASSLERPGRGFYTF
TGTGCCAGCAGCTTAGAGCGTCCCGGACGGGGGTTCTACACCTTC
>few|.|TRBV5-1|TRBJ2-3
CASSLAGAGATDTQYF
TGCGCCAGCAGCTTGGCTGGAGCAGGGGCCACAGATACGCAGTATTTT
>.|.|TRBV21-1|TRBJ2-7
CASSARGNLYEQYF
TGTGCCAGCAGCGCCCGGGGTAACCTTTACGAGCAGTACTTC
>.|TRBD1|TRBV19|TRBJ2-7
CASSSAGTGYIHEQYF
TGTGCCAGTAGTTCAGCCGGGACAGGGTATATCCACGAGCAGTACTTC
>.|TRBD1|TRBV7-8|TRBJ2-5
CASSLATGGAVVTQYF
TGTGCCAGCAGCTTAGCGACAGGGGGCGCGGTGGTGACCCAGTACTTC
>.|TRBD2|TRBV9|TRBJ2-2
CASSVVGGGPGELFF
TGTGCCAGCAGCGTAGTCGGGGGGGGTCCCGGGGAGCTGTTTTTT
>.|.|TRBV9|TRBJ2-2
CASSGKGVDTGELFF
TGTGCCAGCAGCGGGAAGGGGGTGGACACCGGGGAGCTGTTTTTT
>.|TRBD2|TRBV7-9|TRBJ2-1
CSSSRVLAGGPMDNEQFF
TGTTCCAGCAGCAGGGTACTAGCGGGAGGGCCCATGGACAATGAGCAGTTCTTC
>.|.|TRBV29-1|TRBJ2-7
CSVVSLVYEQYF
TGCAGCGTTGTTAGCTTAGTCTACGAGCAGTACTTC
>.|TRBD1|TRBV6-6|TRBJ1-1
CASWDSSNTEAFF
TGTGCCAGCTGGGACAGCTCGAACACTGAAGCTTTCTTT
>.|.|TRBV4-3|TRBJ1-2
CASSQDRRGLNYGYTF
TGCGCCAGCAGCCAAGATAGGCGGGGCCTTAACTATGGCTACACCTTC
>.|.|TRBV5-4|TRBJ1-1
CASSLIGQRNTEAFF
TGTGCCAGCAGCTTGATTGGCCAAAGGAACACTGAAGCTTTCTTT
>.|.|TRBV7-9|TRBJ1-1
CASSRVYQGRGSEAFF
TGTGCCAGCAGCCGTGTTTATCAGGGGAGGGGGTCTGAAGCTTTCTTT
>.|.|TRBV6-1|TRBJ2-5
CASILQETQYF
TGTGCCAGCATTCTTCAAGAGACCCAGTACTTC
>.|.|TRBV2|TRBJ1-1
CASSGIGVGTEAFF
TGTGCCAGCAGTGGTATCGGGGTAGGGACTGAAGCTTTCTTT
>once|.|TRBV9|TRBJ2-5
CASSVGVGEAQYF
TGTGCCAGCAGCGTAGGGGTAGGGGAGGCCCAGTACTTC
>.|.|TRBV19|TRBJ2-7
CASSPATGSYEQYF
TGTGCCAGTAGCCCAGCCACAGGGTCCTACGAGCAGTACTTC
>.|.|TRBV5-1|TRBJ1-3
CASSLGGVGSGNTIYF
TGCGCCAGCAGCTTAGGAGGGGTAGGATCTGGAAACACCATATATTTT
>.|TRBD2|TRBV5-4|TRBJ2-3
CAGSPGTSGNSDTQYF
TGTGCCGGCAGCCCTGGGACTAGCGGAAACTCAGATACGCAGTATTTT
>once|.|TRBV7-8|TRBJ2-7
CASSSQGGWNYEQYF
TGTGCCAGCAGCTCCCAAGGGGGTTGGAACTACGAGCAGTACTTC
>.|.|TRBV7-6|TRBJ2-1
CASSFDGLASNEQFF
TGTGCCAGCAGCTTTGACGGATTAGCGTCAAATGAGCAGTTCTTC
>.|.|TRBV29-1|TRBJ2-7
CSVQVSYEQYF
TGCAGCGTTCAGGTCTCCTACGAGCAGTACTTC
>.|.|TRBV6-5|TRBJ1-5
CASSSAGPIGDQPQHF
TGTGCCAGCAGTTCCGCGGGGCCAATCGGGGATCAGCCCCAGCATTTT
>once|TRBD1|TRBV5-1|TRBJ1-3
CASSLGDSHSGNTIYF
TGCGCCAGCAGCTTGGGGGACAGTCACTCTGGAAACACCATATATTTT
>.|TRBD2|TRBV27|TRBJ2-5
CASSFSGSGEAQYF
TGTGCCAGCAGTTTTAGCGGGAGCGGGGAGGCCCAGTACTTC
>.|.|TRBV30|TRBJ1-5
CAWSKEVSYSNQPQHF
TGTGCCTGGAGTAAGGAGGTCTCCTATAGCAATCAGCCCCAGCATTTT
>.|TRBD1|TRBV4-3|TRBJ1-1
CASSPQGAGSTEAFF
TGCGCCAGCAGCCCCCAGGGGGCGGGTAGCACTGAAGCTTTCTTT
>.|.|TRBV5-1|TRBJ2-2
CATLQDTNTGELFF
TGCGCCACCCTACAGGACACGAACACCGGGGAGCTGTTTTTT
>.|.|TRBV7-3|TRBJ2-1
CATSEREYNEQFF
TGTGCCACCTCGGAGAGGGAATACAATGAGCAGTTCTTC
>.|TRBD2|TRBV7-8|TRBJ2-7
CASRGGGFNEQYF
TGTGCCAGCAGGGGGGGAGGGTTCAACGAGCAGTACTTC
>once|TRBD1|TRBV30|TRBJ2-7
CACEGGAGSYEQYF
TGTGCCTGCGAAGGGGGCGCGGGCTCCTACGAGCAGTACTTC
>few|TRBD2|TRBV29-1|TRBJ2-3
CSVGASGRPDTQYF
TGCAGCGTGGGGGCTAGCGGGAGACCAGATACGCAGTATTTT
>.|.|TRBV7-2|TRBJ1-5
CASSSRAGYSNQPQHF
TGTGCCAGCAGCTCTCGTGCGGGATATAGCAATCAGCCCCAGCATTTT
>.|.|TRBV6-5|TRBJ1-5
CASSSARLEQPQHF
TGTGCCAGCAGTTCCGCCCGGCTGGAGCAGCCCCAGCATTTT
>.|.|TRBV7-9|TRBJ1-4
CASSLASEKLFF
TGTGCCAGCAGCTTAGCTAGTGAAAAACTGTTTTTT
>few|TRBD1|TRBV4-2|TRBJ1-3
CASSQEDRQGNTIYF
TGTGCCAGCAGCCAAGAGGACAGGCAGGGGAACACCATATATTTT
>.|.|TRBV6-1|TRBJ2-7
CAGRDTGFKQYF
TGTGCCGGCCGGGACACGGGGTTTAAGCAGTACTTC
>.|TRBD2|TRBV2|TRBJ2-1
CASSLLTSGVLTKAYNEQFF
TGTGCCAGCAGCCTCCTGACTAGCGGTGTGTTGACGAAGGCTTACAATGAGCAGTTCTTC
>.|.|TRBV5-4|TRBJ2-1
CASSSQGIEQFF
TGTGCCAGCAGCTCCCAGGGTATTGAGCAGTTCTTC